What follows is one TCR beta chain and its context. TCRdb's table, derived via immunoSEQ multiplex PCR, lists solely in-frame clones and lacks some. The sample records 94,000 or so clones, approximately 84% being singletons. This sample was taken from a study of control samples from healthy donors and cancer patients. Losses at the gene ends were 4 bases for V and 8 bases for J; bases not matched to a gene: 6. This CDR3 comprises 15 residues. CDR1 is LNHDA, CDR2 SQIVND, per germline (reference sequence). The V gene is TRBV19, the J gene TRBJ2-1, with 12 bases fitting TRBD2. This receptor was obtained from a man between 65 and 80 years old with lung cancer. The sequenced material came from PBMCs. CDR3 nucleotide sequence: TGTGCCAGTAGTAAGCTAGCGGGGGGGCGGTATGAGCAGTTCTTC. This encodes CASSKLAGGRYEQFF. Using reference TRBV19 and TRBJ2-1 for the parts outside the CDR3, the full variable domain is DGGITQSPKYLFRKEGQNVTLSCEQNLNHDAMYWYRQDPGQGLRLIYYSQIVNDFQKGDIAEGYSVSREKKESFPLTVTSAQKNPTAFYLCASSKLAGGRYEQFFGPGTRLTVL.